These T cell receptor beta chains were read from a single sample in a study of metastatic and nonmetastatic thyroid tumors. TCRdb re-analyzed the PCR reads through MiXCR. The table has about 85,000 clones, 8.6% seen once. Sequenced sample: blood. These receptors originate from a female donor with papillary thyroid cancer or a benign thyroid nodule (not recorded which). Some clones in this sample may be carry-over from other donors' samples. CDR3s include the opening cysteine and the closing phenylalanine or tryptophan. Each record gives: clone size, V gene, J gene, D gene, CDR3 protein, CDR3 DNA. The D gene is left open where the match is weak. Not all rows give a size; the values are once, few, many and, for expanded clones, a class.

many	TRBV6-5	TRBJ2-4	.	CASSYGGAKNIQYF	TGTGCCAGCAGTTACGGGGGAGCCAAAAACATTCAGTACTTC
many	TRBV5-1	TRBJ2-2	TRBD2	CASSYPSGTGELFF	TGCGCCAGCAGCTATCCTAGCGGCACCGGGGAGCTGTTTTTT
.	TRBV20-1	TRBJ2-5	.	CSAFGQPGGETQYF	TGCAGTGCTTTCGGACAGCCTGGAGGGGAGACCCAGTACTTC
few	TRBV3-1	TRBJ1-2	.	CASSPGPGTSGYTF	TGTGCCAGCAGCCCAGGACCAGGTACTTCTGGCTACACCTTC
.	TRBV9	TRBJ1-2	.	CASSVEINYGYTF	TGTGCCAGCAGCGTAGAAATCAACTATGGCTACACCTTC
many	TRBV12-3/TRBV12-4	TRBJ1-1	.	CASSLSGYNTEAFF	TGTGCCAGCAGCTTGTCGGGGTATAACACTGAAGCTTTCTTT
many	TRBV24-1	TRBJ1-4	TRBD1	CATSDRDRGGEKLFF	TGTGCCACCAGTGATCGGGACAGGGGAGGTGAAAAACTGTTTTTT
few	TRBV6-7	TRBJ2-7	TRBD1	CASSSPGQGAREQYF	TGTGCCAGCAGTTCTCCGGGACAGGGGGCAAGGGAGCAGTACTTC
many	TRBV3-1	TRBJ1-2	.	CASSQTIGQYGYTF	TGTGCCAGCAGCCAAACTATAGGACAGTATGGCTACACCTTC
many	TRBV11-2	TRBJ2-7	TRBD1	CASSPDRGLYEQHF	TGTGCCAGCAGCCCGGACAGGGGGCTGTACGAGCAGCACTTC
many	TRBV2	TRBJ2-4	.	CARSGGREANAAKNIQYF	TGTGCCAGGTCCGGGGGCAGGGAAGCCAATGCGGCCAAAAACATTCAGTACTTC
many	TRBV27	TRBJ1-2	TRBD1	CASSQETGPSYGYTF	TGTGCCAGCAGTCAAGAGACAGGGCCTTCCTATGGCTACACCTTC
many	TRBV7-6	TRBJ2-3	.	CASTRDGTDTQYF	TGTGCCAGCACAAGGGACGGCACAGATACGCAGTATTTT
few	TRBV12-3/TRBV12-4	TRBJ2-7	TRBD2	CASSGLAGANYEQYF	TGTGCCAGCAGTGGACTAGCGGGTGCCAACTACGAGCAGTACTTC
many	TRBV20-1	TRBJ1-2	.	CSASRPGAAGYTF	TGCAGTGCTAGTCGACCAGGGGCTGCTGGCTACACCTTC
many	TRBV20-1	TRBJ1-1	.	CSARDSRSYTEAFF	TGCAGTGCTAGAGATAGTCGGAGCTACACTGAAGCTTTCTTT
many	TRBV6-5	TRBJ2-1	TRBD2	CASSSLAGGAGWNEQFF	TGTGCCAGCAGTTCACTCGCCGGGGGGGCAGGTTGGAATGAGCAGTTCTTC
few	TRBV20-1	TRBJ1-2	.	CSARVLGAAYGYTF	TGCAGTGCTAGAGTTCTTGGTGCCGCCTATGGCTACACCTTC
many	TRBV25-1	TRBJ2-5	.	CASRRAGIKETQYF	TGTGCCAGCAGGAGAGCAGGAATTAAAGAGACCCAGTACTTC
many	TRBV27	TRBJ2-1	.	CASSLWFPVDNEQFF	TGTGCCAGCAGTTTATGGTTTCCGGTGGACAATGAGCAGTTCTTC
many	TRBV19	TRBJ2-1	.	CASSQARGYNEQFF	TGTGCCAGTAGTCAGGCCAGGGGATACAATGAGCAGTTCTTC
.	TRBV6-1	TRBJ1-3	.	CAFSEAPPTSGNTIYF	TGTGCCTTCAGTGAAGCTCCCCCGACCTCTGGAAACACCATATATTTT
many	TRBV5-5	TRBJ2-6	TRBD2	CASSSEAGTGANVLTF	TGTGCCAGCAGCTCGGAAGCGGGGACTGGGGCCAACGTCCTGACTTTC
many	TRBV6-1	TRBJ2-7	.	CASRLQGGYEQYF	TGTGCCAGCAGGCTCCAGGGAGGCTACGAGCAGTACTTC
many	TRBV5-1	TRBJ2-3	.	CASSLGPTDTQYF	TGCGCCAGCAGCCTAGGACCCACAGATACGCAGTATTTT
many	TRBV28	TRBJ2-7	.	CASSFQQAPYEQYF	TGTGCCAGCAGTTTTCAACAGGCCCCCTACGAGCAGTACTTC
.	TRBV5-1	TRBJ1-1	TRBD1	CASSLGTGVTEAFF	TGCGCCAGCAGCTTGGGGACAGGGGTCACTGAAGCTTTCTTT
many	TRBV11-1	TRBJ2-2	TRBD2	CASSPSGATNTGELFF	TGTGCCAGCAGCCCTAGCGGGGCCACGAACACCGGGGAGCTGTTTTTT
.	TRBV14	TRBJ2-7	.	CASSQAPAYTTLITYEQYF	TGTGCCAGCAGCCAAGCTCCCGCCTACACCACGTTAATAACCTACGAGCAGTACTTC